This T cell receptor (beta chain) is from a study of Graves' ophthalmopathy and Graves' hyperthyroidism. Study background: Prior to any treatment, peripheral blood was collected at the time of initial diagnosis.

This CDR3 has 15 residues. J was trimmed by 9 bases and V by 6 bases; bases with no gene match: 14. CDR1 SNHLY and CDR2 FYNNEI come from the germline V gene. TCR beta CDR3 regions were amplified from RNA transcripts. RT-PCR with HTBI primers came first, then second-round multiplex PCR. TCRdb used MiXCR to reprocess the multiplex PCR reads, holding one entry per CDR3 protein. Here the sample spans hundreds of thousands of distinct CDR3 sequences, over 40% being singletons. Material: peripheral blood. The receptor's source is an adult man with Graves' ophthalmopathy. This sequence joins TRBV2 and TRBJ1-2, with 9 bases matching TRBD1. The CDR3 reads CASSSNTGGGLRYTF. The CDR3 DNA follows: TGTGCCAGCAGCTCGAACACAGGGGGCGGGCTCCGCTACACCTTC.